The clone carrying this T cell receptor beta chain has just a few counts. The data stem from a study of T cells in Graves' hyperthyroidism and ophthalmopathy. The CDR3 is 19 residues long. Looked up from germline, CDR1 is LGHDT and CDR2 is YNNKEL (reference sequence). V shed 0 bases, J shed 4 bases, and the junction held 11 bases outside the gene matches. RNA transcripts yielded amplified TCR beta CDR3 regions. First-round RT-PCR of the TCR CDR3 relied on the HTBI primer set. TCRdb used MiXCR to reprocess the multiplex PCR reads, holding one entry per CDR3 protein. Altogether hundreds of thousands of distinct CDR3 sequences are present, less than 30% being singletons, with the ten largest covering 25% to 30%.

The chain is built from TRBV3-1 and TRBJ2-2; TRBD2 matches 10 bases. The material sequenced was blood. The receptor was isolated from a man aged 35-49 years with Graves' hyperthyroidism that later progressed to Graves' ophthalmopathy. For the CDR3, the DNA is TGTGCCAGCAGCCAAGAGGGTTCGAGCGGGAGGGCCGGCACCGGGGAGCTGTTTTTT. Translating it yields CASSQEGSSGRAGTGELFF. Full variable domain (missing parts from reference TRBV3-1 and TRBJ2-2): DTAVSQTPKYLVTQMGNDKSIKCEQNLGHDTMYWYKQDSKKFLKIMFSYNNKELIINETVPNRFSPKSPDKAHLNLHINSLELGDSAVYFCASSQEGSSGRAGTGELFFGEGSRLTVL.